The source of this T cell receptor (beta chain) is a study of cytomegalovirus exposure and HLA in healthy donors. The PCR was carried out with 60 Vbeta primers and 13 Jbeta primers. Sequenced by immunoSEQ multiplex PCR; TCRdb stores in-frame clones only, minus some. The repertoire holds some 140,000 clones, with roughly 74% as singletons. As to this clone: Its matching antigen is unknown.

Trimming took 8 bases from V and 3 from J, leaving 16 bases between them. The CDR3 loop spans 14 amino acids. Study-level findings and limits: Follow-up analysis later connected one missense variant in DCLRE1C with trimming of TCR beta V- and J-genes.

The chain carries TRBV23-1 and TRBJ1-2; D is uncertain. TRBV23-1 counts as an open reading frame of uncertain function. The sample comprised PBMCs. This TCR derives from a man between 18 and 35 years old in good health and CMV-seronegative. CDR3 protein: CASGHTLKDYGYTF. DNA for the CDR3: TGCGCCAGCGGGCACACCTTAAAGGACTATGGCTACACCTTC.